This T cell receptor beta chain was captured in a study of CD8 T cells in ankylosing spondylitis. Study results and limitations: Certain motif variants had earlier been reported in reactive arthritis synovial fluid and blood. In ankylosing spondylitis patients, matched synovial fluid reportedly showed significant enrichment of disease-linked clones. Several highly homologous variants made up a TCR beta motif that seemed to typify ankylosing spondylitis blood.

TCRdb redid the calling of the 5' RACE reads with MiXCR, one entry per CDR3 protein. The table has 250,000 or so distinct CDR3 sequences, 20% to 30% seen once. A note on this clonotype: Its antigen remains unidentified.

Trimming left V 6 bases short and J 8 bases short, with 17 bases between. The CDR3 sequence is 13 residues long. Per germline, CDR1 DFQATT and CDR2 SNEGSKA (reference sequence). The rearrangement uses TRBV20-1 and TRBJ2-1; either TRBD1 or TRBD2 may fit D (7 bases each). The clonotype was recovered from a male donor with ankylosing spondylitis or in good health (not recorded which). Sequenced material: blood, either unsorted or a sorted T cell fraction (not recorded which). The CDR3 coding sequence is TGCAGTGCCAGGGGGGGTTTCCAAGATGAGCAGTTCTTC. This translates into CSARGGFQDEQFF.